Shown below are 5 T cell receptor beta chains from a single sample sequenced in a study of T cell responses to AZD1222 COVID-19 vaccine. Here immunoSEQ multiplex PCR was the method, and the copy in TCRdb shows in-frame clones only, minus some. This sample has more than 110,000 clones, with approximately 85% found just once. Source: peripheral blood, taken on day 0 of AZD1222 vaccination. The source is an adult in good health.

The V call is TRBV29-1, the J call TRBJ1-1, with a possible D match to TRBD1 (5 bases). From germline, CDR1 is SQVTM and CDR2 ANQGSEA. V lost 6 bases and J lost 4, with 18 bases in between. CDR3 size: 14 residues. CDR3 sequence reads: CSVDRGEVSTEAFF. CDR3 nucleotide sequence: TGCAGCGTCGATAGAGGGGAGGTGAGCACTGAAGCTTTCTTT.

The gene calls are TRBV6-2 or TRBV6-3 and TRBJ2-3; TRBD2 agrees at 9 bases. V was pared by 0 bases and J by 6 bases, with 7 bases of the junction left unmatched. CDR1 MNHEY and CDR2 SVGEGT come from the germline V gene. The CDR3 is 16 residues long. CDR3 in amino acids: CASSYSRRGGRDTQYF. The CDR3 coding sequence is TGTGCCAGCAGTTACTCGAGGCGGGGGGGCCGGGATACGCAGTATTTT.

The chain has TRBV3-1 (or the pseudogene TRBV3-2) and TRBJ2-3; 8 bases are a match to TRBD1. CDR3 length: 14 amino acids. J gave up 4 bases and V 4 bases, and 4 bases lay outside the gene matches. Germline lookup yields CDR1 LGHDT and CDR2 YNNKEL (reference sequence). CDR3 protein: CASSRGQGSDTQYF. In nucleotides, the CDR3 is TGTGCCAGCAGCCGTGGACAGGGTTCAGATACGCAGTATTTT.

The chain combines TRBV6-5 with TRBJ1-1, with 7 bases that match TRBD1. In germline, CDR1 is MNHEY, CDR2 SVGAGI. CDR3 length: 13 amino acids. V shed 6 bases, J shed 5 bases, and the junction held 6 bases outside the gene matches. The DNA for the CDR3 is TGTGCCAGCAGGACCGACAGGGATACTGAAGCTTTCTTT. Translation: CASRTDRDTEAFF.

The V and J genes are TRBV27 and TRBJ1-5; 7 bases line up with TRBD1. Germline CDR1 and CDR2: MNHEY and SMNVEV (reference sequence). V lost 5 bases, J lost 4 bases, and 5 bases stayed unmatched. CDR3 length equals 14 residues. CDR3 in amino acids: CASSPGTVNQPQHF. CDR3 DNA: TGTGCCAGCAGTCCCGGGACAGTAAATCAGCCCCAGCATTTT.